These 3 T cell receptor beta chains were all obtained from the same sample, sequenced in a study of OX40 agonist ivuxolimab in advanced cancers. Using immunoSEQ multiplex PCR, the repertoire was profiled, and TCRdb retains in-frame clones only, with some absent. The sample has about 99,000 clones, roughly 95% seen once. Sequencing was performed on CD4+ or CD8+ T cells sorted from blood, taken in a trial of the OX40 agonist ivuxolimab. These receptors were collected from an adult with an advanced solid tumor such as melanoma, head and neck, liver or kidney cancer.

This chain connects TRBV5-6 to TRBJ2-7; tentative D call: TRBD1 (5 bases). V dropped 0 bases and J dropped 3 bases, with 13 bases sitting between them. Germline-derived CDR1 and CDR2 are SGHDT and YYEEEE. This CDR3 comprises 15 residues. The CDR3 region has the DNA TGTGCCAGCAGCTTGGCCCCCGCAGGGTTCTACGAGCAGTACTTC. Residues: CASSLAPAGFYEQYF.

The chain has TRBV5-1 and TRBJ2-5; 7 bases fit TRBD1. This CDR3 region has 15 residues. V was pared by 0 bases and J by 2 bases, with 4 bases of the junction left unmatched. Germline V lookup: CDR1 SGHRS, CDR2 YFSETQ. CDR3: CASSLVGQRQETQYF. Written as DNA, the CDR3 is TGCGCCAGCAGCTTGGTGGGACAGAGACAAGAGACCCAGTACTTC. Full variable domain (remainder filled in from reference TRBV5-1 and TRBJ2-5): KAGVTQTPRYLIKTRGQQVTLSCSPISGHRSVSWYQQTPGQGLQFLFEYFSETQRNKGNFPGRFSGRQFSNSRSEMNVSTLELGDSALYLCASSLVGQRQETQYFGPGTRLLVL.

V is TRBV25-1 and J is TRBJ1-2; 7 nucleotides agree with TRBD1. The ends lost 4 bases at V and 3 bases at J; junction bases unmatched: 8. Germline V lookup: CDR1 MGHDK, CDR2 SYGVNS. The CDR3 is 15 residues long. The CDR3 region has the DNA TGTGCCAGCAGTGGGGACAGCGGGTACCACTATGGCTACACCTTC. This encodes CASSGDSGYHYGYTF.